This T cell receptor beta chain emerged from a study of shared clonotypes between healthy human individuals. About the research overall: Per donor, three plates held CD4 naive cells, three held CD4 memory, two held CD8 naive and one held CD8 memory. Overall study findings and caveats: With a handful of donors compared, around 5% of naive CD4 clonotypes were shared.

Trimming at V came to 0 bases and at J to 7 bases, leaving 8 bases not matched to a gene. Germline CDR1 SGDLS, CDR2 YYNGEE. CDR3 size: 15 residues. The method was immunoSEQ multiplex PCR; TCRdb's version includes in-frame clones alone and lacks a portion of them. The repertoire holds over a million clones, with approximately 98.5% as singletons. To note about this clone: The antigen is not known.

The chain uses TRBV9 and TRBJ2-5; 8 bases align to TRBD2. Sequenced input: naive CD4+ T cells sorted from blood. Subset of the sample: CD45RA+ positively selected. The clonotype was recovered from a young man in good health. The CDR3, as DNA: TGTGCCAGCAGCGTAGTCGGTAGCGGGGACGCGACCCAGTACTTC. The encoded protein is CASSVVGSGDATQYF.